The TCR beta chain under discussion was sequenced for a study of control samples from healthy donors and cancer patients. The repertoire was sequenced with immunoSEQ multiplex PCR; TCRdb's copy has only in-frame clones and lacks some. Here the sample spans 140,000 or so clones, more than 85% being singletons. This CDR3 contains 14 residues. V was shortened by 5 bases and J by 5 bases, with 15 bases between the two germline ends. Germline CDR1 and CDR2: LNHNV and YYDKDF (reference sequence). The rearrangement links TRBV15 to TRBJ1-1, with a tentative D call TRBD1 (5 bases). This clonotype was obtained from a man aged 30 to 45 in good health. Sequenced material: blood. CDR3 sequence: CATSSRGQRTEAFF. In nucleotides, the CDR3 is TGTGCCACCAGCTCTCGGGGCCAGAGGACTGAAGCTTTCTTT. Combining the CDR3 with reference TRBV15 and TRBJ1-1 gives the whole variable domain DAMVIQNPRYQVTQFGKPVTLSCSQTLNHNVMYWYQQKSSQAPKLLFHYYDKDFNNEADTPDNFQSRRPNTSFCFLDIRSPGLGDTAMYLCATSSRGQRTEAFFGQGTRLTVV.